This paragraph reports one T cell receptor (beta chain). The sample originates from a study of blood T cells in healthy people across ages. CDR3 length: 16 residues. From germline, CDR1 is LNHNV and CDR2 YYDKDF (reference sequence). With 5 bases clipped from V and 7 bases from J, the junction kept 15 bases outside the gene matches. For the second PCR, which ran for about 6 to 11 cycles, a sample-barcoded 5' primer and a J-beta primer mix were used. Sequencing recovered at least 2.5 million CDR3-containing paired-end reads from each sample. In TCRdb, the 5' RACE reads were re-called with MiXCR into one record per CDR3 protein. Of roughly 2 million distinct CDR3 sequences in the sample, just under 50% were seen once.

The rearrangement links TRBV15 to TRBJ2-3, with 7 bases that match TRBD1. This sequence originates from a woman aged 40 to 55 in good health. Sequenced: blood. CDR3 protein: CATSAPGEGGRNTQYF. The CDR3 bases are TGTGCCACCAGCGCACCAGGGGAAGGGGGCAGGAATACGCAGTATTTT.